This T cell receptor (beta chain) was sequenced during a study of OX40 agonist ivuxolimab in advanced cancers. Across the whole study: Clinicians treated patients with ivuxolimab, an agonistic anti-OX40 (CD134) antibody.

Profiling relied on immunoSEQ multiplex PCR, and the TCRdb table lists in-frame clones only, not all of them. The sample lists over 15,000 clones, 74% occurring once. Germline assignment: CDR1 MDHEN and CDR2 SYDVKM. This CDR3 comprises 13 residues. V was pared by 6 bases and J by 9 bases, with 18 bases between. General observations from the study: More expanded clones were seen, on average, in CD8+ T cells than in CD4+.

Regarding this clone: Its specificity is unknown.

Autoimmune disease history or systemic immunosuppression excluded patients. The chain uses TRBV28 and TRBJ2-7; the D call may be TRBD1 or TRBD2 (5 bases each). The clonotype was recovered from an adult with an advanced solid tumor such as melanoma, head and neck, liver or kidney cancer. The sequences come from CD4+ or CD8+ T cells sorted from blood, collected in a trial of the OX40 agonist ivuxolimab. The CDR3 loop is CASSLGTPGVQYF. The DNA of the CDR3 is TGTGCCAGCAGCCTCGGGACGCCCGGTGTGCAGTACTTC.